This T cell receptor beta chain was profiled in a study of control samples from healthy donors and cancer patients. Clones were read by immunoSEQ multiplex PCR, and TCRdb kept only the in-frame ones, dropping some. The sample holds 120,000 or so clones; around nine tenths are singletons and the top ten take about 12%. The V end was cut by 3 bases, the J end by 7 bases, with 13 bases between. The germline gives CDR1 DFQATT, CDR2 SNEGSKA (reference sequence). The CDR3 consists of 12 residues. The source of this sequence is a man aged 25 to 40 in good health. Sequencing input: blood. The V gene is TRBV20-1, the J gene TRBJ2-7; D might be TRBD1 (5 bases). CDR3 protein: CSASSWAGEQYF. In nucleotides, the CDR3 is TGCAGTGCTAGTAGCTGGGCAGGGGAGCAGTACTTC.